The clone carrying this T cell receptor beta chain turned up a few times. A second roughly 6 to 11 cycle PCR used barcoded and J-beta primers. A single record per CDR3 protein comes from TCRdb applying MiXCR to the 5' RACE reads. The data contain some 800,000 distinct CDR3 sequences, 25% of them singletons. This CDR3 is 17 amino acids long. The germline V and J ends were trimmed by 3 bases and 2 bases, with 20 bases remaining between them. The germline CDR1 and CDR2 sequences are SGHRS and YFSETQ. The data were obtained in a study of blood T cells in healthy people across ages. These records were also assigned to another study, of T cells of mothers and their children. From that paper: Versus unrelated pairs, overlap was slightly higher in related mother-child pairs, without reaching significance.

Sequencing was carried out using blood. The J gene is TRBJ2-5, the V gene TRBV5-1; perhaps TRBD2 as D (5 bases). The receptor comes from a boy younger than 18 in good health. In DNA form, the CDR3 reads TGCGCCAGCAGCTCGTTCCTATCAGACCGGGGACAAGAGACCCAGTACTTC. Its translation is CASSSFLSDRGQETQYF. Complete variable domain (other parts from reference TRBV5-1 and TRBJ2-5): KAGVTQTPRYLIKTRGQQVTLSCSPISGHRSVSWYQQTPGQGLQFLFEYFSETQRNKGNFPGRFSGRQFSNSRSEMNVSTLELGDSALYLCASSSFLSDRGQETQYFGPGTRLLVL.